This is a list of T cell receptor beta chains from one sample in a study of blood T cells in healthy people across ages. TCRdb fed the 5' RACE reads into MiXCR, producing one record per CDR3 protein. The table lists 910,000 or so distinct CDR3 sequences, 51% of them singletons, with 20% to 25% in the top ten. The sample taken for sequencing was blood. Receptors were obtained from a woman aged 55-70 years in good health. Both conserved end residues are part of each CDR3. The D gene is left open where the match is weak. Clone size is not always given. Where it is, it says once, few, many or a class for expanded clones.

-	TRBJ2-3	-	TRBV18	TGTGCCAGCTCACCGGAAGGTACGCAGTATTTT	CASSPEGTQYF
few	TRBJ2-7	-	TRBV10-3	TGTGCCATCAGGACACAGCAGGGGACGTTGGGCTACGAGCAGTACTTC	CAIRTQQGTLGYEQYF
-	TRBJ2-3	TRBD1	TRBV20-1	TGCAGTGCCACCGACAGGGGCGCCCCTACAGATACGCAGTATTTT	CSATDRGAPTDTQYF
few	TRBJ2-2	-	TRBV9	TGTGCCAGCACGGACGGGAACACCGGGGAGCTGTTTTTT	CASTDGNTGELFF
-	TRBJ2-3	TRBD2	TRBV12-5	TGTGCTAGTGGTTTGGGACTAGCGGGAGGATGGACAGATACGCAGTATTTT	CASGLGLAGGWTDTQYF
-	TRBJ2-7	TRBD1	TRBV20-1	TGCAGTGCTAGGACCGGGACAGGGAGCTCCTACGAGCAGTACTTC	CSARTGTGSSYEQYF
-	TRBJ2-7	-	TRBV30	TGTGCCGGGGCGGGGGCTAGGAGCGAGCAGTACTTC	CAGAGARSEQYF
-	TRBJ2-7	-	TRBV12-3/TRBV12-4	TGTGCCAGCAGCTCTAAAAGCGGACGACCCTACGAGCAGTACTTC	CASSSKSGRPYEQYF
-	TRBJ2-1	-	TRBV5-1	TGCGCCAGCAGCTCCGGCCAGCAGCATGAGCAGTTCTTC	CASSSGQQHEQFF
-	TRBJ2-5	-	TRBV21-1	TGTGCCAGCAGGGTTGGCGGACTGATCGGGAAGACCCAGTACTTC	CASRVGGLIGKTQYF
-	TRBJ2-7	TRBD2	TRBV20-1	TGCAGTGCTAGAGCGCTACGGGGACTAGCGCAAACCTACGAGCAGTACTTC	CSARALRGLAQTYEQYF
-	TRBJ2-3	-	TRBV7-9	TGTGCCAGCACCAGGGGACTCACTAGCACAGATACGCAGTATTTT	CASTRGLTSTDTQYF
-	TRBJ1-4	TRBD1	TRBV7-8	TGTGCCAGCAGCATAGACAGGGGGCCGGCTAATGAAAAACTGTTTTTT	CASSIDRGPANEKLFF
-	TRBJ2-4	-	TRBV28	TGTGCCAGCAGTGAGATAGCCAAAAACATTCAGTACTTC	CASSEIAKNIQYF
-	TRBJ2-5	TRBD2	TRBV6-5	TGTGCCAGCAGTTACGAACTAGCGGGAGTCGAGACCCAGTACTTC	CASSYELAGVETQYF
-	TRBJ1-4	-	TRBV6-2/TRBV6-3	TGTGCCAGCAGTTATTACCGCGGCTCAACTAATGAAAAACTGTTTTTT	CASSYYRGSTNEKLFF
-	TRBJ2-7	-	TRBV29-1	TGCAGCGTTGAGCTAAGCCGGGATCTCGCCTACGAGCAGTACTTC	CSVELSRDLAYEQYF
-	TRBJ2-5	-	TRBV28	TGTGCCAGCAGTTTATCCGGGACCCCGTCTAGAGAGACCCAGTACTTC	CASSLSGTPSRETQYF
-	TRBJ2-3	-	TRBV18	TGTGCCAGCTCACCACGGTCATCTAGCACAGATACGCAGTATTTT	CASSPRSSSTDTQYF
-	TRBJ2-7	-	TRBV29-1	TGCAGCGGCAGGAGCGTGTACGAGCAGTACTTC	CSGRSVYEQYF
few	TRBJ2-3	-	TRBV3-1	TGTGCCAGCAGCCAGACCCCCATCCCCCCGCGGGGAGATACGCAGTATTTT	CASSQTPIPPRGDTQYF
-	TRBJ1-1	-	TRBV3-1	TGTGCCAGCAGCCAAGATTCAGGGTCTTTAGTGACTGAAGCTTTCTTT	CASSQDSGSLVTEAFF
-	TRBJ1-5	-	TRBV15	TGTGCCACCAGCAGAGATAGATTGAGCAGGTATAGCAATCAGCCCCAGCATTTT	CATSRDRLSRYSNQPQHF
-	TRBJ2-7	TRBD1	TRBV19	TGTGCCAGTAGCTTCACAGGGGATATCTACGAGCAGTACTTC	CASSFTGDIYEQYF
-	TRBJ2-7	-	TRBV4-1	TGCGCCAGCAGCGTCCGGGACCCCTACGAGCAGTACTTC	CASSVRDPYEQYF
-	TRBJ1-6	-	TRBV20-1	TGCAGTGCTCTCGTCGGTAATTTGGATAATTCACCCCTCCACTTT	CSALVGNLDNSPLHF
few	TRBJ2-1	TRBD2	TRBV7-2	TGTGCCAGCAGCCGCCAATGGGCGGGAGGTCGCAATGAGCAGTTCTTC	CASSRQWAGGRNEQFF
-	TRBJ2-7	-	TRBV4-1	TGCGCCAGCAGCCAAGTGGGTCGGGGGTCCTACGAGCAGTACTTC	CASSQVGRGSYEQYF
few	TRBJ2-7	-	TRBV6-6	TGTGCCAGCAGTCGAGGTGACAGTAGCTACGAGCAGTACTTC	CASSRGDSSYEQYF
-	TRBJ2-1	-	TRBV10-3	TGTGCCATCACACCCCGGGAGATTGACAATGAGCAGTTCTTC	CAITPREIDNEQFF
-	TRBJ2-2	-	TRBV7-2	TGTGCCAGCAGCTTAGATGGGACCCCCAGCAGGGAGCTGTTTTTT	CASSLDGTPSRELFF
many	TRBJ2-5	-	TRBV12-3/TRBV12-4	TGTGCCAGCAGTTCACAGTCAGAGACCCAGTACTTC	CASSSQSETQYF
few	TRBJ2-5	-	TRBV10-1	TGCGCCAGCAGTGAGGCTAGATGGGATGAGACCCAGTACTTC	CASSEARWDETQYF
-	TRBJ2-7	-	TRBV11-2	TGTGCCAGCAGCTTAGGTGGGGGGCGAATGGCACGAGAGGCCCAGTACTTC	CASSLGGGRMAREAQYF
-	TRBJ2-7	TRBD2	TRBV15	TGTGCCACCAGCAGATCTGGGCGGGAGGTCTACGAGCAGTACTTC	CATSRSGREVYEQYF
once	TRBJ2-7	-	TRBV4-1	TGCGCCAGCAGCCTAGGGGCTCTTTCAAACGAGCAGTACTTC	CASSLGALSNEQYF
-	TRBJ2-5	-	TRBV24-1	TGTGCCACCAGTGAGGTAAGCTCCTACAATGAGCAGTACTTC	CATSEVSSYNEQYF
many	TRBJ2-7	TRBD2	TRBV5-1	TGCGCCAGCAGCTTGGTAGGCGGGAGCTCCTACGAGCAGTACTTC	CASSLVGGSSYEQYF
few	TRBJ2-2	-	TRBV3-1	TGTGCCAGCAGCCAAGAGTGGATGTTCACCGGGGAGCTGTTTTTT	CASSQEWMFTGELFF
-	TRBJ2-3	-	TRBV28	TGTGCCAGCAGTGTAGAGACAGTCACAGATACGCAGTATTTT	CASSVETVTDTQYF
-	TRBJ2-2	-	TRBV15	TGTGCCACCAGCAGACATTCAGGGGAGCTGTTTTTT	CATSRHSGELFF
-	TRBJ2-7	-	TRBV4-2	TGTGCCAGCAGCCAATTCCCGGCCTACGAGCAGTACTTC	CASSQFPAYEQYF
few	TRBJ1-2	TRBD1	TRBV4-1	TGCGCCAGCAGCCAATTCTTCCGGCGTGGACAGGAGGGTGGCTACACCTTC	CASSQFFRRGQEGGYTF
few	TRBJ2-3	-	TRBV29-1	TGCAGCGGTGGACTGATATCTAGCACAGATACGCAGTATTTT	CSGGLISSTDTQYF
-	TRBJ2-7	-	TRBV20-1	TGCAGTGCTAGCGACGGGGGTCTTTCCTACGAGCAGTACTTC	CSASDGGLSYEQYF
-	TRBJ2-7	-	TRBV21-1	TGTGCCAGCAGCAAAGAAGTGGAGGCCCAGTACTTC	CASSKEVEAQYF
-	TRBJ2-2	-	TRBV20-1	TGCAGTGCTAGCCTGAACCTGAACACCGGGGAGCTGTTTTTT	CSASLNLNTGELFF
few	TRBJ1-4	-	TRBV7-9	TGTGCCAGCAGCTTAGATGGCCCTTTAAAACTGTTTTTT	CASSLDGPLKLFF
few	TRBJ1-2	-	TRBV20-1	TGCAGTGCTAGTCTCCCGGGGAACGGCGGCTACACCTTC	CSASLPGNGGYTF
few	TRBJ2-1	TRBD2	TRBV29-1	TGCAGCGTTCTCCTAGCGGATTCCTACAATGAGCAGTTCTTC	CSVLLADSYNEQFF
-	TRBJ2-7	-	TRBV5-6	TGTGCCAGCAGTCCCCCTTCCGGGACCCCCTACGAGCAGTACTTC	CASSPPSGTPYEQYF
-	TRBJ1-1	TRBD1	TRBV11-2	TGTGCCAGCAGCCAGGACGGACAGGGACGTTCCGCTTTCTTT	CASSQDGQGRSAFF
-	TRBJ1-5	TRBD1	TRBV27	TGTGCCAGCAGTCCACTCATGACAGGGAATCAGCCCCAGCATTTT	CASSPLMTGNQPQHF
-	TRBJ2-7	TRBD2	TRBV3-1	TGTGCCAGCAGCCAAGACGCTAGCGGGGCGTCGTCGTACTTC	CASSQDASGASSYF
-	TRBJ2-5	TRBD2	TRBV7-9	TGTGCCAGCAGCTTGCCACTAGCGGGAGAGTATCAGTACTTC	CASSLPLAGEYQYF
-	TRBJ2-1	-	TRBV7-6	TGTGCCAGCAGCTCACCCACCCGACCTGAGCAGTTCTTC	CASSSPTRPEQFF
few	TRBJ2-5	-	TRBV6-5	TGTGCCAGCAGTTACTCGAGGGGGGCGGGTCTTCCAGAGACCCAGTACTTC	CASSYSRGAGLPETQYF
-	TRBJ2-5	-	TRBV4-1	TGCGCCAGCAGCCAAGCTGCGGGGTTGTACCAAGAGACCCAGTACTTC	CASSQAAGLYQETQYF
-	TRBJ2-3	TRBD2	TRBV20-1	TGCAGTGCTAGAGAGTGGCTAGCGGGATTGGGAGATACGCAGTATTTT	CSAREWLAGLGDTQYF